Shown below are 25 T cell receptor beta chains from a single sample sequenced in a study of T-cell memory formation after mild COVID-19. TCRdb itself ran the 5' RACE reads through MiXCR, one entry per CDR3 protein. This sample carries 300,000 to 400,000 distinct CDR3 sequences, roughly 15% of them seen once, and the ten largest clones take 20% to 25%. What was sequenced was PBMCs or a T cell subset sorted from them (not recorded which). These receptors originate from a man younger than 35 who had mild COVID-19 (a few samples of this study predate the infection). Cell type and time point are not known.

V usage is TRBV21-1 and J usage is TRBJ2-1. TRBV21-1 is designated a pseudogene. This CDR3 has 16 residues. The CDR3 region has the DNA TGTGCCAGCAGCAGTGGAGCCACAAGCTCTCTCGGTGAGCAGTTCTTC. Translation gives CASSSGATSSLGEQFF.

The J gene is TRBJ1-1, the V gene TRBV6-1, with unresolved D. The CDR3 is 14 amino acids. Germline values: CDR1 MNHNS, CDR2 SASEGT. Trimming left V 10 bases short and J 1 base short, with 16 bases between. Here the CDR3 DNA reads TGTGCCACCAGCTACACCCAGAGGAACACTGAAGCTTTCTTT. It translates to CATSYTQRNTEAFF.

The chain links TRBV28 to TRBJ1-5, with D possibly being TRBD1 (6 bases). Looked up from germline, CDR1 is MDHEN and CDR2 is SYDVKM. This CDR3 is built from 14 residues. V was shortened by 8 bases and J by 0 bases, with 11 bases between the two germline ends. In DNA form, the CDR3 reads TGTGCCAGCCGGGGGGCGAATAGCAATCAGCCCCAGCATTTT. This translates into CASRGANSNQPQHF.

The CDR3 loop is CATSTGDREQYF. CDR3 DNA: TGTGCCACCAGCACAGGGGATCGGGAGCAGTACTTC. The chain carries TRBV15 and TRBJ2-7, with D maybe TRBD1 (6 bases). Per the germline V gene, CDR1 is LNHNV and CDR2 is YYDKDF (reference sequence). The CDR3 is made up of 12 amino acids. Trimming removed 4 bases from V and 7 bases from J, with 11 bases in between.

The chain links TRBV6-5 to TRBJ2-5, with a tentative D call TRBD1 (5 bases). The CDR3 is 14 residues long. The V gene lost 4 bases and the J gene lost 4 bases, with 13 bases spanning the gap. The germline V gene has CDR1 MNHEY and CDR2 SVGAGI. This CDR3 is CASSSPGSVETQYF. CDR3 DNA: TGTGCCAGCAGTTCCCCAGGGTCGGTAGAGACCCAGTACTTC.

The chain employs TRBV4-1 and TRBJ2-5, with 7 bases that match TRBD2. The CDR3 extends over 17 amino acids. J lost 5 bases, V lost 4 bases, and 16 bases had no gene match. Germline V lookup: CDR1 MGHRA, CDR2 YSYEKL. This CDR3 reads CASSLDDMTSLIETQYF. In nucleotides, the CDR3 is TGCGCCAGCAGCCTCGACGACATGACTAGCTTGATTGAGACCCAGTACTTC.

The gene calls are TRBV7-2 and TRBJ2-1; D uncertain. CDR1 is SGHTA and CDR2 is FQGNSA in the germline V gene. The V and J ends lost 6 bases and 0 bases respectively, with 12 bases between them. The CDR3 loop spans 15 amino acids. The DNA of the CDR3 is TGTGCCAGCAGGAGGACGCAAAGCTCCTACAATGAGCAGTTCTTC. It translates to CASRRTQSSYNEQFF.

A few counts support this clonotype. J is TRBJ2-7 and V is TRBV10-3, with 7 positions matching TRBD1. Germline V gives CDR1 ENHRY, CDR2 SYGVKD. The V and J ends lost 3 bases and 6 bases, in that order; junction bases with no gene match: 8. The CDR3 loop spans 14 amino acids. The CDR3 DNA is TGTGCCATCAGTGACCTCAAACAGGGGTCCGAGCAGTACGTC. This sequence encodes CAISDLKQGSEQYV.

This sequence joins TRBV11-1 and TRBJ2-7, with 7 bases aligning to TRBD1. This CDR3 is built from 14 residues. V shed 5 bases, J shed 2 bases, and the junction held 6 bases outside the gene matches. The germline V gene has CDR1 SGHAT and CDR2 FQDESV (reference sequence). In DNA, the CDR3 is TGTGCCAGCAGCCCGACAGGGAGTCCCTACGAGCAGTACGTC. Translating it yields CASSPTGSPYEQYV.

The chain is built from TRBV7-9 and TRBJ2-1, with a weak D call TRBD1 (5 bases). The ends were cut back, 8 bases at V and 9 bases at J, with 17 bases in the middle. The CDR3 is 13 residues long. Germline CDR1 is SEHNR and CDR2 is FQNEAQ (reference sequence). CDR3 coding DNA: TGTGCCAGCCCAAGGGCAGGGAAGGGTGAGCAGTTCTTC. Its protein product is CASPRAGKGEQFF.

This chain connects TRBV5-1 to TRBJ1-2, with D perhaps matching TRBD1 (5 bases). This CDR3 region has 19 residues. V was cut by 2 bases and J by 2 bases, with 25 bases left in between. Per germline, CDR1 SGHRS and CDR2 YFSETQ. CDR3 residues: CASSFVTVGVLPKNYGYTF. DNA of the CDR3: TGCGCCAGCAGCTTCGTGACGGTAGGGGTACTCCCTAAGAACTATGGCTACACCTTC.

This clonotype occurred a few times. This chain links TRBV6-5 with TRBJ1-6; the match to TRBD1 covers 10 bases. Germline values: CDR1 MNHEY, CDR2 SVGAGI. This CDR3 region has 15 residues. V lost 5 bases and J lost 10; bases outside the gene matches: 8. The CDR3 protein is CASSRQGAQVSPLHF. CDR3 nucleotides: TGTGCCAGCAGTCGACAGGGGGCGCAAGTATCACCCCTCCACTTT.

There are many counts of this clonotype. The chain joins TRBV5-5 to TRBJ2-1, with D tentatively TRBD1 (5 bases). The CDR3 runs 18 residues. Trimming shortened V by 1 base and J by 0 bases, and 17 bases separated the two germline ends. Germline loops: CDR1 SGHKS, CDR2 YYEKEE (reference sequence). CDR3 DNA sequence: TGTGCCAGCAGCTTGAGGGATCGCGACAGAAACTCCTACAATGAGCAGTTCTTC. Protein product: CASSLRDRDRNSYNEQFF.

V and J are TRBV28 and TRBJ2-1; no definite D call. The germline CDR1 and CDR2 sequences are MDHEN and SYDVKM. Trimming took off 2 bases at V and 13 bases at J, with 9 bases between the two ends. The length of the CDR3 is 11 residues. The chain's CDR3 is CASSLTLFQFF. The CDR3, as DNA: TGTGCCAGCAGTTTAACCTTGTTTCAGTTCTTC.

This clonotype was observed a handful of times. CDR3 DNA: TGCGCCAGCAGGGGGAGTTGGGACTACGAGCAGTACTTC. Translation gives CASRGSWDYEQYF. The rearrangement joins TRBV5-1 to TRBJ2-7; a weak D match, TRBD2 (5 bases). CDR1 and CDR2 from the germline V gene are SGHRS and YFSETQ. V lost 5 bases and J lost 3, with 12 bases in between. The CDR3 is 13 amino acids.

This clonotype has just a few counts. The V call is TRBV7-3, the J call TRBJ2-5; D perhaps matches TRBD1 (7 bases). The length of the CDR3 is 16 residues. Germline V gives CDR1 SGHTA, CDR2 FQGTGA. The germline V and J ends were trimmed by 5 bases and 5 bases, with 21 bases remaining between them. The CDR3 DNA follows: TGTGCCAGCAGCCCCGGAGGAGGGGGCGCGGGGGAGACCCAGTACTTC. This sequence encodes CASSPGGGGAGETQYF.

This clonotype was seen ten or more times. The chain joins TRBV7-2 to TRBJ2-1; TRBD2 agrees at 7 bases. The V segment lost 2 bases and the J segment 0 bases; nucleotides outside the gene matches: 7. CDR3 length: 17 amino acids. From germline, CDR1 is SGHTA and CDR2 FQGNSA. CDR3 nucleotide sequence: TGTGCCAGCAGCTTAAGCTTCGGGGGGTTCTCCTACAATGAGCAGTTCTTC. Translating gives CASSLSFGGFSYNEQFF.

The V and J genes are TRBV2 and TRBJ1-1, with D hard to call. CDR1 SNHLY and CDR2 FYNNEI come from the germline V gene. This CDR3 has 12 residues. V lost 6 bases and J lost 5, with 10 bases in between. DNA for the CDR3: TGTGCCAGCAGAGGGTTAAGTACTGAAGCTTTCTTT. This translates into CASRGLSTEAFF.

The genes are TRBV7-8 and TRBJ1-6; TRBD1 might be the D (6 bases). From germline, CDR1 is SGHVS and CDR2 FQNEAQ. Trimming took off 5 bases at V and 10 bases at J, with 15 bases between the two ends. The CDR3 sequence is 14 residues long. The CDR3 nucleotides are TGTGCCAGCAGCCCAAGCGAGGGGGTCTCACCCCTCCACTTT. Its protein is CASSPSEGVSPLHF.

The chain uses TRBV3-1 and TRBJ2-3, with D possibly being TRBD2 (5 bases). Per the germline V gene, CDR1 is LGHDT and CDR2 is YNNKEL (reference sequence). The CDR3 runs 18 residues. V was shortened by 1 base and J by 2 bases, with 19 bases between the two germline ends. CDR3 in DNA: TGTGCCAGCAGCCAAGGTATCCGTCCCCGAGGGTACACAGATACGCAGTATTTT. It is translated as CASSQGIRPRGYTDTQYF.

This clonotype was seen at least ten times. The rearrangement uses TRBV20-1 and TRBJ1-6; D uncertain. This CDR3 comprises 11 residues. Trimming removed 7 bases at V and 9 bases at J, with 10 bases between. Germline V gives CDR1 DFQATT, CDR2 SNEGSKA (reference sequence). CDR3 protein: CSVREGSPLHF. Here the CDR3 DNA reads TGCAGTGTCAGAGAGGGTTCACCCCTCCACTTT.

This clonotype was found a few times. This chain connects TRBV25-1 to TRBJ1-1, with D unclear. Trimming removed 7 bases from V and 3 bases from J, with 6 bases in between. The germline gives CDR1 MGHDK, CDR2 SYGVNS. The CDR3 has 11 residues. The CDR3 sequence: CASNRDTEAFF. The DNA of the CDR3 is TGTGCCAGCAACCGGGACACTGAAGCTTTCTTT.

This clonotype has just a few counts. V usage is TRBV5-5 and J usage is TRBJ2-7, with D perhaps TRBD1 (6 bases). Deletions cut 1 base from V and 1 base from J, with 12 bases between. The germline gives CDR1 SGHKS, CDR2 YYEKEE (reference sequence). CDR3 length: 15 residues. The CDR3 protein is CASSLWAQGSYEQYF. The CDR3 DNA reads TGTGCCAGCAGCTTGTGGGCCCAGGGGTCCTACGAGCAGTACTTC.

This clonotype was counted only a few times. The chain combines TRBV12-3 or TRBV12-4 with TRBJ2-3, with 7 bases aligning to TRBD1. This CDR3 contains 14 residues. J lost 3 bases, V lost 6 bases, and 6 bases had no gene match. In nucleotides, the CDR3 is TGTGCCAGCAGCAACTGGGACAGAACAGATACGCAGTATTTT. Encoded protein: CASSNWDRTDTQYF.

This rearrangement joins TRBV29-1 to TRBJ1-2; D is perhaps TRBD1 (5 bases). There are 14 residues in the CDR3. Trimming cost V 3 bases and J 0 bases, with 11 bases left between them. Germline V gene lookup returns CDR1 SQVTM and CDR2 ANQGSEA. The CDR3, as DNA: TGCAGCGTTGACCCGGGGGGTTCTAACTATGGCTACACCTTC. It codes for CSVDPGGSNYGYTF.